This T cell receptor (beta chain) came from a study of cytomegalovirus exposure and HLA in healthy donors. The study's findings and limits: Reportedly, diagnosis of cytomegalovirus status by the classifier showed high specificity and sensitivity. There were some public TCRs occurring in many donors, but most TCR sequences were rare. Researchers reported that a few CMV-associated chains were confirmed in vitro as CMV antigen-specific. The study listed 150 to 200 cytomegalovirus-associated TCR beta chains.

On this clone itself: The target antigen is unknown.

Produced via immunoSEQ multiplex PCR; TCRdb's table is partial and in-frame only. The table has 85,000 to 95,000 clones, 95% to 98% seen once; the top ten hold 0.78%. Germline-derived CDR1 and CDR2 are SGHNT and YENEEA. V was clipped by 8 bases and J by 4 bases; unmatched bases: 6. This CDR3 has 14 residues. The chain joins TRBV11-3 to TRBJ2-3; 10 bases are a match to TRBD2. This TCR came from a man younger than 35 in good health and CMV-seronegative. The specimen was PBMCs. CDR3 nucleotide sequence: TGTGCCAGCGGTAAGCGGGAGGGCCCAGATACGCAGTATTTT. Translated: CASGKREGPDTQYF.